The source of this T cell receptor beta chain is a study of cytomegalovirus exposure and HLA in healthy donors. Across the study: It was reported in a later analysis that the same platform had been used for the 100 to 150 validation repertoires as for the approximately 700 first-cohort repertoires. The study's findings and limits: Altogether, 150 to 200 TCR beta chains were recorded as cytomegalovirus-associated. First-cohort TCR clusters were later found to tend to co-occur in the roughly 130 validation repertoires. Despite most TCR sequences being rare, some public TCRs occurred in many donors.

Per germline, CDR1 MGHRA and CDR2 YSYEKL. V dropped 2 bases and J dropped 7; count of bases not matched to a gene: 5. This CDR3 is built from 15 residues. On this clone: Its antigen is as yet unknown.

Assay: immunoSEQ multiplex PCR; the TCRdb copy retains only in-frame clones and omits some. The repertoire includes about 82,000 clones, 85% to 95% of them detected once, and roughly 0.62% sits in the top ten. The rearrangement links TRBV4-1 to TRBJ2-1; 10 nucleotides match TRBD2. The sequenced sample was PBMCs. The source is a man aged 18 to 30 in good health and CMV-seronegative. CDR3 sequence reads: CASSQSLAGDNEQFF. The DNA of the CDR3 is TGCGCCAGCAGCCAATCGCTAGCGGGAGATAATGAGCAGTTCTTC.